These 5 T cell receptor beta chains were sequenced from one sample in a study of beta chain features in type 1 diabetes. Expressed TCRB transcripts were sequenced, since all the RNA that had been isolated was reverse transcribed. Measured with immunoSEQ multiplex PCR; TCRdb has only the in-frame clones, and not every one. The sample lists about 360,000 clones, roughly 12% occurring once. Sequencing was performed on naive CD4+ T cells from blood. The receptors were sampled from a man younger than 35 in good health.

V and J are TRBV7-2 and TRBJ1-5; D gene unclear. Between the trimmed V and J ends, which lost 5 bases and 8 bases, there was a span of 10 bases. This CDR3 region has 12 residues. The V gene's germline CDR1 is SGHTA and CDR2 FQGNSA. The CDR3 sequence: CASSDPLEPQHF. The CDR3 DNA reads TGTGCCAGCAGCGACCCCCTAGAGCCCCAGCATTTT.

This clone was seen a few times. The V gene is TRBV28, the J gene TRBJ1-5; tentative D call: TRBD1 (6 bases). The germline CDR1 and CDR2 sequences are MDHEN and SYDVKM. Trimming pared 3 bases from V and 1 base from J, leaving 13 bases between. CDR3 length equals 16 residues. CDR3: CASSFPQGRSNQPQHF. CDR3 nucleotide sequence: TGTGCCAGCAGTTTCCCGCAGGGGAGAAGCAATCAGCCCCAGCATTTT.

The table lists this clone with a few counts. The genes are TRBV7-2 and TRBJ2-5; 9 bases are shared with TRBD1. The CDR3 totals 16 residues. With 3 bases clipped from V and 4 bases from J, the junction kept 9 bases outside the gene matches. The germline gives CDR1 SGHTA, CDR2 FQGNSA. The CDR3 loop reads CASSFGDRVIGETQYF. As DNA, the CDR3 is TGTGCCAGCAGCTTCGGGGACAGGGTAATTGGAGAGACCCAGTACTTC.

This clone was picked up a small number of times. The rearrangement uses TRBV19 and TRBJ1-2; D is undetermined. The CDR3 covers 12 residues. Trimming took 6 bases from V and 8 from J, leaving 13 bases between them. Germline V gene sequence: CDR1 LNHDA, CDR2 SQIVND (reference sequence). The CDR3 here is CASRRIGRGYTF. The CDR3 DNA follows: TGTGCCAGTAGACGAATCGGGAGGGGCTACACCTTC.

This clone was seen only a few times. The rearrangement links TRBV5-1 to TRBJ2-1, with D possibly TRBD1 on 6 matching bases. The V gene lost 4 bases and the J gene lost 1 base, with 12 bases spanning the gap. From germline, CDR1 is SGHRS and CDR2 YFSETQ. CDR3 size: 15 residues. In DNA form, the CDR3 reads TGCGCCAGCAGCACCGCCCAGGGGTCCTACAATGAGCAGTTCTTC. Protein sequence: CASSTAQGSYNEQFF.